These 31 T cell receptor beta chains were sequenced from one sample in a study of molecular identifiers for immune sequencing clone quantification. TCRdb recomputed calls from the PCR reads with MiXCR, one row per CDR3 protein. Counted here are over 600,000 distinct CDR3 sequences, 15% to 20% occurring once; the ten biggest clones make up around 0.86%. The specimen sequenced was naive CD8+ T cells from blood, with Jurkat cell RNA spiked in. Subset defined: FACS-sorted CD8+CD4-CCR7+CD45RA+ naive T cells. The receptor source for this set is a human donor in good health. Some libraries in this study had Jurkat cell RNA spiked in.

Points on this clonotype: This could be a read error, since a much larger clone is one nucleotide away. The gene calls are TRBV5-1 and TRBJ2-7; D unresolved. Germline CDR1 and CDR2: SGHRS and YFSETQ. The CDR3 spans 14 residues. The DNA of the CDR3 is TGCGCCAGCAGCTTTCTGGGTTCAACCTACAAGCAGTACTTC. It codes for CASSFLGSTYKQYF.

This clonotype has a handful of counts. The chain recombines TRBV19 with TRBJ2-5; 9 bases are shared with TRBD1. The trim removed 3 bases at V and 5 bases at J, leaving 10 bases unmatched. The CDR3 spans 16 residues. Germline loops: CDR1 LNHDA, CDR2 SQIVND (reference sequence). This CDR3 is CASSILGQGLQETQYF. CDR3 nucleotides: TGTGCCAGTAGTATCCTGGGACAGGGCTTACAGGAGACCCAGTACTTC.

To note about this clonotype: Possible read error: a much larger clone is one base away. The rearrangement uses TRBV2 and TRBJ1-2, with 7 bases matching TRBD1. V dropped 11 bases and J dropped 7; count of bases not matched to a gene: 10. The CDR3 length is 12 residues. Germline V gene data show CDR1 as SNHLY and CDR2 as FYNNEI. DNA of the CDR3: TGTGCCCCAGGACAGGAACGTATTGGCTACACCTTC. This codes for CAPGQERIGYTF.

The sample holds many counts of this clonotype. V and J are TRBV4-3 and TRBJ2-1; 7 bases align to TRBD2. J gave up 6 bases and V 0 bases, and 8 bases lay outside the gene matches. The germline gives CDR1 LGHNA, CDR2 YSLEER. The CDR3 length is 16 residues. For the CDR3, the DNA is TGCGCCAGCAGCCAAGATGCGGGACTACCCTCCAATGAGCAGTTCTTC. This translates into CASSQDAGLPSNEQFF.

This clonotype was detected many times. The rearrangement links TRBV28 to TRBJ2-3, with a possible D match to TRBD1 (5 bases). CDR1 and CDR2 from the germline V gene are MDHEN and SYDVKM. V gave up 6 bases and J gave up 1 base, with 11 bases separating them. The CDR3 totals 14 residues. CDR3 in DNA: TGTGCCAGCAGCCCCCTCAGGGGCACAGATACGCAGTATTTT. Protein product: CASSPLRGTDTQYF.

Remarks on this clonotype: A much larger clone is a single base away; this may be a read error. The gene calls are TRBV20-1 and TRBJ2-3, with 9 bases fitting TRBD1. CDR1 is DFQATT, CDR2 SNEGSKA, per germline (reference sequence). This CDR3 is built from 16 residues. CDR3 nucleotides: TGCAGTGCTAGAGATGACCGGGACAGGGTCGCAGATACGCCGTATTTT. Residues: CSARDDRDRVADTPYF.

The chain employs TRBV20-1 and TRBJ2-5; TRBD1 matches at 12 bases. Germline loops: CDR1 DFQATT, CDR2 SNEGSKA (reference sequence). The CDR3 spans 15 residues. V was clipped by 0 bases and J by 5 bases; unmatched bases: 4. As DNA, the CDR3 is TGCAGTGCTAGAGAGGGACAGGGGGCTTGGGAGACCCAGTACTTC. Amino acids: CSAREGQGAWETQYF.

The chain is built from TRBV20-1 and TRBJ1-4; TRBD1 matches at 8 bases. The CDR3 consists of 12 residues. With 8 bases clipped from V and 14 bases from J, the junction kept 13 bases outside the gene matches. CDR1 and CDR2 from the germline V gene are DFQATT and SNEGSKA (reference sequence). The CDR3 protein is CSTRDRSFGLFF. DNA for the CDR3: TGCAGTACCCGGGACAGGTCCTTCGGGCTGTTTTTT.

This clonotype was seen repeatedly, ten times or more. This rearrangement joins TRBV7-9 to TRBJ1-1; D remains unclear. Trimming shortened V by 5 bases and J by 3 bases, and 7 bases separated the two germline ends. Germline values: CDR1 SEHNR, CDR2 FQNEAQ (reference sequence). The CDR3 is 12 residues long. The DNA of the CDR3 is TGTGCCAGCAGCCAAAGCTACACTGAAGCTTTCTTT. As protein: CASSQSYTEAFF.

Many counts were recorded for this clonotype. The gene calls are TRBV24-1 and TRBJ2-5; possibly TRBD2 for D (5 bases). This CDR3 has 16 residues. V was pared by 3 bases and J by 0 bases, with 13 bases between. In germline, CDR1 is KGHDR, CDR2 SFDVKD. CDR3: CATSDPRSGNQETQYF. CDR3 DNA: TGTGCCACCAGTGATCCCCGATCGGGAAACCAAGAGACCCAGTACTTC.

This clonotype showed up many times. The gene calls are TRBV4-1 and TRBJ2-5; D possibly corresponds to TRBD1 (5 bases). The CDR3 contains 15 residues. Looked up from germline, CDR1 is MGHRA and CDR2 is YSYEKL. V dropped 3 bases and J dropped 4 bases, with 15 bases sitting between them. The CDR3 region is CASSQTGTGVETQYF. CDR3 DNA sequence: TGCGCCAGCAGCCAGACGGGTACAGGAGTAGAGACCCAGTACTTC.

The V call is TRBV19, the J call TRBJ2-7; 12 bases are shared with TRBD2. CDR1 and CDR2 (germline): LNHDA, SQIVND (reference sequence). The CDR3 has 15 amino acids. V shed 4 bases, J shed 3 bases, and the junction held 4 bases outside the gene matches. The CDR3 here is CASSTRTSGNYEQYF. The CDR3 DNA reads as TGTGCCAGTAGTACCCGGACTAGCGGGAACTACGAGCAGTACTTC. The entire variable domain, with the rest obtained from reference TRBV19 and TRBJ2-7, is as follows: DGGITQSPKYLFRKEGQNVTLSCEQNLNHDAMYWYRQDPGQGLRLIYYSQIVNDFQKGDIAEGYSVSREKKESFPLTVTSAQKNPTAFYLCASSTRTSGNYEQYFGPGTRLTVT.

On this clonotype: It may be a read error: a sequence one base away is much more abundant. This rearrangement joins TRBV11-2 to TRBJ2-7, with 10 bases identical to TRBD1. V lost 5 bases, J lost 0 bases, and 7 bases stayed unmatched. Germline V gene data show CDR1 as SGHAT and CDR2 as FQNNGV. The length of the CDR3 is 16 residues. The CDR3 spells CASSLAGTGASYEQYF. The CDR3 nucleotides read TGTGCCAGCAGCCTCGCGGGGACAGGGGCCTCCTACGAGCAGTACTTC. The full variable domain, rest sourced from reference TRBV11-2 and TRBJ2-7, is EAGVAQSPRYKIIEKRQSVAFWCNPISGHATLYWYQQILGQGPKLLIQFQNNGVVDDSQLPKDRFSAERLKGVDSTLKIQPAKLEDSAVYLCASSLAGTGASYEQYFGPGTRLTVT.

This clonotype showed up many times. The CDR3 sequence: CASSPSGKKADTQYF. For the CDR3, the DNA is TGTGCCAGCAGCCCCAGCGGGAAAAAAGCAGATACGCAGTATTTT. V gene TRBV27 combines with J gene TRBJ2-3, with 7 positions matching TRBD2. There are 15 residues in the CDR3. Germline-derived CDR1 and CDR2 are MNHEY and SMNVEV (reference sequence). V lost 6 bases to trimming and J lost 4 bases; unmatched junction nucleotides: 10.

This clonotype was seen many times. CDR3 nucleotide sequence: TGCAGTGCTAGAGTAGTCAGCGGGAGGGATCCAGATACGCAGTATTTT. It codes for CSARVVSGRDPDTQYF. J is TRBJ2-3 and V is TRBV20-1; 10 bases fit TRBD2. The CDR3 covers 16 residues. V gave up 1 base and J gave up 4 bases; unmatched junction bases: 8. In germline, CDR1 is DFQATT, CDR2 SNEGSKA (reference sequence).

This clonotype came up many times. The chain is built from TRBV12-5 and TRBJ1-6; no reliable D call. The germline V gene encodes CDR1 LGHNT and CDR2 FRNRAP. The CDR3 has 12 residues. Between the trimmed V and J ends, which lost 3 bases and 8 bases, there was a span of 5 bases. CDR3 DNA sequence: TGTGCTAGTGGTTTCGGAGATTCACCCCTCCACTTT. This encodes CASGFGDSPLHF.

This clonotype has ten or more counts. This sequence joins TRBV20-1 and TRBJ1-2, with TRBD1 as a possible D gene (5 bases). The CDR3 sequence is 15 residues long. CDR1 DFQATT and CDR2 SNEGSKA come from the germline V gene (reference sequence). The V and J ends lost 0 bases and 0 bases respectively, with 11 bases between them. CDR3: CSARDSRAANYGYTF. CDR3 in DNA: TGCAGTGCTAGAGATAGCAGGGCCGCTAACTATGGCTACACCTTC.

The chain employs TRBV28 and TRBJ2-1; D is unresolved. The germline V gene has CDR1 MDHEN and CDR2 SYDVKM. Between the trimmed V and J ends, which lost 5 bases and 0 bases, there was a span of 11 bases. There are 15 residues in the CDR3. The CDR3 spells CASSTTLSSYNEQFF. CDR3 DNA: TGTGCCAGCAGTACAACCCTGAGCTCCTACAATGAGCAGTTCTTC.

As concerns this clonotype: A much larger clone lies one base from this, so it may be a read error. The V and J genes are TRBV5-6 and TRBJ2-7, with D unresolved. Trimming removed 2 bases at V and 3 bases at J, with 12 bases between. This CDR3 has 14 amino acids. The germline V gene encodes CDR1 SGHDT and CDR2 YYEEEE. This CDR3 reads CASSFLLKDYEQYF. CDR3 in DNA: TGTGCCAGCAGCTTCCTCCTCAAAGACTACGAGCAGTACTTC.

There are many counts of this clonotype. The rearrangement uses TRBV12-3 or TRBV12-4 and TRBJ2-5, with TRBD2 identical over 9 bases. The CDR3 length is 17 residues. Germline trimming cut 2 bases from V and 0 bases from J; bases unmatched to any gene: 7. The CDR3 is CASSLLASGDNQETQYF. CDR3 in DNA: TGTGCCAGCAGTTTATTGGCTAGCGGGGACAACCAAGAGACCCAGTACTTC.

The count of this clonotype is one. This may arise from a read error, as a much more abundant clone is one base away. The V call is TRBV20-1, the J call TRBJ2-7, with 13 bases identical to TRBD2. V trimming: 6 bases; J trimming: 4 bases; junction bases outside the gene matches: 9. The CDR3 is 15 residues long. Germline CDR1 reads DFQATT; CDR2 reads SNEGSKA (reference sequence). CDR3 nucleotide sequence: TGCAGTGCCCCGACTAGCGGGGGGCCGGGATACGAGCAGTACTTC. Translated: CSAPTSGGPGYEQYF.

With respect to this clonotype: This may stem from a read error, because a much larger clone lies one nucleotide away. The chain is built from TRBV7-9 and TRBJ2-7; D possibly corresponds to TRBD1 (6 bases). Germline V gene sequence: CDR1 SEHNR, CDR2 FQNEAQ (reference sequence). The CDR3 has 14 residues. The V and J ends lost 5 bases and 2 bases respectively, with 13 bases between them. The CDR3 sequence is CASSLSDRTYEQYF. The DNA of the CDR3 is TGTGCCAGCAGCCTTTCAGACAGGACCTACGAGCAGTACTTC.

Many counts were recorded for this clonotype. The chain carries TRBV4-1 and TRBJ1-2; D is unresolved. Deletions cut 0 bases from V and 0 bases from J, with 8 bases between. This CDR3 region has 15 residues. Germline assignment: CDR1 MGHRA and CDR2 YSYEKL. CDR3 sequence (DNA): TGCGCCAGCAGCCAAGATGGGCAAACTAACTATGGCTACACCTTC. This sequence encodes CASSQDGQTNYGYTF.

This clonotype was counted at least ten times. The CDR3 reads CASSSGLLMGNTEAFF. In DNA form, the CDR3 reads TGTGCCAGCAGCTCGGGACTCCTCATGGGGAACACTGAAGCTTTCTTT. The rearrangement uses TRBV7-9 and TRBJ1-1, with D maybe TRBD1 (5 bases). Trimming took off 4 bases at V and 1 base at J, with 16 bases between the two ends. The CDR3 spans 16 residues. CDR1 and CDR2 from the germline V gene are SEHNR and FQNEAQ (reference sequence).

The sample holds many counts of this clonotype. In DNA form, the CDR3 reads TGCAGTGCTAGGGTGACAGGACGAAGCACAGATACGCAGTATTTT. This codes for CSARVTGRSTDTQYF. This chain connects TRBV20-1 to TRBJ2-3; TRBD1 is a possible D gene (6 bases). CDR1 and CDR2 from the germline V gene are DFQATT and SNEGSKA (reference sequence). This CDR3 spans 15 amino acids. V dropped 3 bases and J dropped 0 bases, with 13 bases sitting between them.

This clonotype was counted at least ten times. The rearrangement joins TRBV7-9 to TRBJ1-1; D is possibly TRBD1 (5 bases). This CDR3 comprises 15 residues. Per the germline V gene, CDR1 is SEHNR and CDR2 is FQNEAQ (reference sequence). The V gene lost 2 bases and the J gene lost 4 bases, with 14 bases spanning the gap. CDR3 amino acids: CASSLYGGGGTEAFF. The CDR3 nucleotides read TGTGCCAGCAGCTTATATGGGGGAGGAGGCACTGAAGCTTTCTTT.

A word on this clonotype: This may come from a read error, since a much larger clone is one base off. Since the CDR3 does not end with the conserved phenylalanine or tryptophan, this likely comes from a read error. The chain employs TRBV20-1 and TRBJ2-5, with D possibly TRBD1 on 5 matching bases. Trimming took 3 bases from V and 0 from J, leaving 11 bases between them. Germline CDR1 is DFQATT and CDR2 is SNEGSKA (reference sequence). The CDR3 loop spans 14 amino acids. CDR3 DNA: TGCAGTGCTAGCGTTCCCAGGGACCAAGAGACCCAGTACATC. It encodes CSASVPRDQETQYI.

This clonotype was observed many times. CDR3 amino acids: CASSVQWAGGAVNTEAFF. The CDR3 DNA reads as TGTGCCAGCAGTGTTCAATGGGCAGGGGGCGCGGTGAACACTGAAGCTTTCTTT. The chain carries TRBV14 and TRBJ1-1, with TRBD1 identical over 8 bases. Looked up from germline, CDR1 is SGHDN and CDR2 is FVKESK. CDR3 length: 18 amino acids. Germline trimming cut 6 bases from V and 0 bases from J; bases unmatched to any gene: 15.

This clonotype was counted once. A clone one base away is much larger, so this may be a read error. The chain has TRBV21-1 and TRBJ2-3; TRBD1 is taken as the D call from the table, unchecked against the DNA. TRBV21-1 is noted as a pseudogene. The length of the CDR3 is 17 residues. In nucleotides, the CDR3 is TGTGCCAGCAGCACCCCTCCGGGACAGGAGAACACAGATGCGCAGTATTTT. The encoded protein is CASSTPPGQENTDAQYF.

Ten or more counts support this clonotype. The V and J genes are TRBV6-2 or TRBV6-3 and TRBJ1-1; TRBD1 is a possible D gene (5 bases). Germline-derived CDR1 and CDR2 are MNHEY and SVGEGT. CDR3 length: 13 residues. V was clipped by 5 bases and J by 1 base, with 8 bases between them. The CDR3 DNA sequence: TGTGCCAGCAGTCTGGGACGGAACACTGAAGCTTTCTTT. This codes for CASSLGRNTEAFF.

Worth noting for this clonotype: The conserved closing phenylalanine or tryptophan is absent in this CDR3, likely reflecting a read error. The chain employs TRBV28 and TRBJ2-7, with D possibly matching TRBD2 (5 bases). Germline V gives CDR1 MDHEN, CDR2 SYDVKM. The CDR3 extends over 12 amino acids. V was cut by 6 bases and J by 5 bases, with 11 bases left in between. CDR3 in amino acids: CASSGERDEQYL. As DNA, the CDR3 is TGTGCCAGCAGCGGGGAAAGGGACGAGCAGTACCTC.